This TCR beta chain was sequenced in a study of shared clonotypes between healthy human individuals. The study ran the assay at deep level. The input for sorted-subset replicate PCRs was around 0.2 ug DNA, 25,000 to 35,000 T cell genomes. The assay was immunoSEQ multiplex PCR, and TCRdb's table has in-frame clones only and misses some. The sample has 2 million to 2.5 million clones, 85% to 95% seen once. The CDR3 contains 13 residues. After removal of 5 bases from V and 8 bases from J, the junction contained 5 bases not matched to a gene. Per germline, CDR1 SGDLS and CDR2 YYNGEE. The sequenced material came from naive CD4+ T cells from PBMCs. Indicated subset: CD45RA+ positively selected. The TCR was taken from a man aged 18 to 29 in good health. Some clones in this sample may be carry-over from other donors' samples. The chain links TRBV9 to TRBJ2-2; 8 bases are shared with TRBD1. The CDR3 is CASSARGLGELFF. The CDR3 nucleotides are TGTGCCAGCAGTGCCAGGGGGCTTGGGGAGCTGTTTTTT.